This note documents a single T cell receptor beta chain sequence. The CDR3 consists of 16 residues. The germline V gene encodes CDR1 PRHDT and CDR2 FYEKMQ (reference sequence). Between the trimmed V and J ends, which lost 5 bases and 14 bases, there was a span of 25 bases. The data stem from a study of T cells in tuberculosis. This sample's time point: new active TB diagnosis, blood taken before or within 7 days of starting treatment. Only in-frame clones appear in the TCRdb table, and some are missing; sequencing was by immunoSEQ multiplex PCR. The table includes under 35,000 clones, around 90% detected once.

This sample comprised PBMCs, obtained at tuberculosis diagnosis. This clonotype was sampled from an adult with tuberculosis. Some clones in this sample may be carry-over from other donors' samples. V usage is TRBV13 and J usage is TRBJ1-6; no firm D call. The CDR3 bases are TGTGCCAGCAGCCTAATGGGGTATCGGGATGGTTCGGCCCTCCACTTT. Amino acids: CASSLMGYRDGSALHF.